What follows are 26 T cell receptor beta chains derived from one specimen sequenced in a study of technical replicates of blood from a handful of donors. Produced via immunoSEQ multiplex PCR; TCRdb's table is partial and in-frame only. This table holds 75,000 to 95,000 clones, around 94% found once. Material: T cells isolated from PBMCs. The receptors originated from a human donor in good health.

V usage is TRBV28 and J usage is TRBJ1-2; 7 bases fit TRBD1. There are 15 residues in the CDR3. Trimming at V came to 3 bases and at J to 8 bases, leaving 12 bases not matched to a gene. CDR1 and CDR2 from the germline V gene are MDHEN and SYDVKM. CDR3 loop: CASSLGTAYYVGYTF. CDR3 coding DNA: TGTGCCAGCAGTTTGGGGACAGCGTACTATGTCGGCTACACCTTC.

This sequence joins TRBV27 and TRBJ2-7; TRBD2 is a possible D gene (6 bases). Germline V gene sequence: CDR1 MNHEY, CDR2 SMNVEV (reference sequence). The CDR3 totals 14 residues. Between the trimmed V and J ends, which lost 3 bases and 0 bases, there was a span of 9 bases. The CDR3 DNA follows: TGTGCCAGCAGTTTTACGGGAGACTCCTACGAGCAGTACTTC. As protein: CASSFTGDSYEQYF.

V is TRBV6-5 and J is TRBJ1-1; D is undetermined. The CDR3 extends over 16 amino acids. Trimming took off 2 bases at V and 5 bases at J, with 18 bases between the two ends. Germline CDR1 reads MNHEY; CDR2 reads SVGAGI. The CDR3 protein is CASSYARDGRRTEAFF. CDR3 sequence (DNA): TGTGCCAGCAGTTACGCCCGGGATGGGCGTCGGACTGAAGCTTTCTTT.

CDR3 protein: CASSYGIAGSATF. The DNA for the CDR3 is TGTGCCAGCAGCTACGGTATAGCGGGTTCCGCCACTTTC. The rearrangement uses TRBV5-6 and TRBJ2-6, with 7 positions matching TRBD2. The CDR3 consists of 13 residues. Germline loops: CDR1 SGHDT, CDR2 YYEEEE. V dropped 3 bases and J dropped 19; count of bases not matched to a gene: 13. Looking up the rest from reference TRBV5-6 and TRBJ2-6 gives the full variable domain: DAGVTQSPTHLIKTRGQQVTLRCSPKSGHDTVSWYQQALGQGPQFIFQYYEEEERQRGNFPDRFSGHQFPNYSSELNVNALLLGDSALYLCASSYGIAGSATFGAGSRLTVL.

V is TRBV9 and J is TRBJ2-7, with 10 bases identical to TRBD2. The CDR3 totals 14 residues. CDR1 is SGDLS, CDR2 YYNGEE, per germline. V was pared by 4 bases and J by 4 bases, with 5 bases of the junction left unmatched. The CDR3 loop reads CASSLGLAFYEQYF. The CDR3 DNA reads TGTGCCAGCAGCCTGGGACTAGCGTTTTACGAGCAGTACTTC.

J is TRBJ1-1 and V is TRBV30; no reliable D call. The CDR3 covers 12 residues. The ends were cut back, 1 base at V and 11 bases at J, with 14 bases in the middle. Germline loops: CDR1 GTSNPN, CDR2 SVGIG (reference sequence). The CDR3 here is CAWSAEGVEAFF. CDR3 DNA sequence: TGTGCCTGGAGTGCCGAGGGCGTGGAGGCTTTCTTT.

This sequence joins TRBV6-5 and TRBJ1-1; 7 bases are a match to TRBD1. Trimming cost V 6 bases and J 2 bases; bases outside gene matches: 6. The CDR3 is made up of 14 amino acids. CDR1 is MNHEY and CDR2 is SVGAGI in the germline V gene. Here the CDR3 reads CASRTRQGNTEAFF. CDR3 DNA sequence: TGTGCCAGCAGGACCCGACAGGGAAACACTGAAGCTTTCTTT.

The genes are TRBV7-9 and TRBJ2-4; possibly TRBD1 for D (6 bases). Per the germline V gene, CDR1 is SEHNR and CDR2 is FQNEAQ (reference sequence). The CDR3 contains 15 residues. Between the trimmed V and J ends, which lost 4 bases and 0 bases, there was a span of 10 bases. CDR3 coding DNA: TGTGCCAGCAGCTGGACAGCGCTAGCCAAAAACATTCAGTACTTC. This encodes CASSWTALAKNIQYF.

The CDR3 DNA is TGTGCCAGCAGCGCTAGGTACAGGGGAGGAGACTATGGCTACACCTTC. It yields the protein CASSARYRGGDYGYTF. The chain carries TRBV11-3 and TRBJ1-2, with TRBD1 matching over 7 bases. This CDR3 spans 16 amino acids. Trimming removed 5 bases from V and 3 bases from J; junction bases left unmatched: 12. From germline, CDR1 is SGHNT and CDR2 YENEEA. Variable domain in full (rest from reference TRBV11-3 and TRBJ1-2): EAGVVQSPRYKIIEKKQPVAFWCNPISGHNTLYWYLQNLGQGPELLIRYENEEAVDDSQLPKDRFSAERLKGVDSTLKIQPAELGDSAVYLCASSARYRGGDYGYTFGSGTRLTVV.

The chain combines TRBV5-6 with TRBJ2-7; possibly TRBD1 for D (5 bases). This CDR3 region has 14 residues. CDR1 and CDR2 (germline): SGHDT, YYEEEE. The V and J ends lost 4 bases and 3 bases respectively, with 14 bases between them. The CDR3 region is CASSPSDRLYEQYF. In DNA form, the CDR3 reads TGTGCCAGCAGCCCCAGTGACAGACTCTACGAGCAGTACTTC.

The gene calls are TRBV28 and TRBJ1-1; 12 bases align to TRBD1. The germline V gene encodes CDR1 MDHEN and CDR2 SYDVKM. CDR3 length: 20 residues. After removal of 5 bases from V and 1 base from J, the junction contained 17 bases not matched to a gene. CDR3 sequence (DNA): TGTGCCAGCAGTCTTCCGGGACAGGGGGCTGGGAGGGCGAGGAACACTGAAGCTTTCTTT. This translates into CASSLPGQGAGRARNTEAFF.

The chain uses TRBV18 and TRBJ1-3, with D unclear. Trimming stripped 1 base from V and 0 bases from J, with 10 bases between. This CDR3 comprises 16 residues. Germline V gives CDR1 KGHSH, CDR2 LQKENI. CDR3 coding DNA: TGTGCCAGCTCACCACTATCTGTAAACTCTGGAAACACCATATATTTT. Amino acid sequence: CASSPLSVNSGNTIYF.

This clone came up a few times. This chain connects TRBV7-9 to TRBJ1-1, with D possibly being TRBD1 (5 bases). CDR1 and CDR2 (germline): SEHNR, FQNEAQ (reference sequence). Deletions cut 4 bases from V and 4 bases from J, with 7 bases between. The CDR3 extends over 12 amino acids. The CDR3 sequence: CASSYRPTEAFF. Here the CDR3 DNA reads TGTGCCAGCAGCTACAGGCCCACTGAAGCTTTCTTT.

The chain is built from TRBV15 and TRBJ1-2, with 7 bases aligning to TRBD1. The trim removed 3 bases at V and 8 bases at J, leaving 12 bases unmatched. This CDR3 has 15 residues. Germline V gives CDR1 LNHNV, CDR2 YYDKDF (reference sequence). The CDR3 here is CATSRSRTGVWGYTF. As DNA, the CDR3 is TGTGCCACCAGCAGGTCCCGAACAGGGGTTTGGGGCTACACCTTC.

CDR3 sequence reads: CASSTGIAGELFF. CDR3 DNA: TGTGCCAGTAGTACAGGGATAGCCGGGGAGCTGTTTTTT. The J gene is TRBJ2-2, the V gene TRBV19, with D tentatively TRBD1 (5 bases). Germline CDR1 reads LNHDA; CDR2 reads SQIVND (reference sequence). This CDR3 is 13 amino acids long. V lost 4 bases to trimming and J lost 6 bases, with 9 bases between them.

The V gene is TRBV28, the J gene TRBJ2-7, with TRBD2 matching 12 bases. CDR1 is MDHEN and CDR2 is SYDVKM in the germline V gene. The CDR3 has 15 residues. V shed 4 bases and J 4 bases; nucleotides not matched to a gene: 5. In DNA form, the CDR3 reads TGTGCCAGCAGTTCATGGACTAGCGGGATATACGAGCAGTACTTC. It is translated as CASSSWTSGIYEQYF.

CDR3 residues: CASSVALGGGGNTIYF. Written as DNA, the CDR3 is TGTGCCAGCAGCGTGGCCCTGGGGGGAGGTGGAAACACCATATATTTT. This rearrangement joins TRBV9 to TRBJ1-3, with D perhaps matching TRBD1 (5 bases). Trimming cost V 2 bases and J 3 bases, with 15 bases left between them. CDR1 SGDLS and CDR2 YYNGEE come from the germline V gene. The CDR3 contains 16 residues.

The gene calls are TRBV19 and TRBJ2-1; possible D gene TRBD2, 6 bases. Trimming shortened V by 5 bases and J by 8 bases, and 19 bases separated the two germline ends. This CDR3 has 15 amino acids. Germline V CDR1 and CDR2: LNHDA, SQIVND (reference sequence). The CDR3 region is CASSRRAGYIDEQFF. DNA of the CDR3: TGTGCCAGTAGTCGAAGGGCGGGATACATCGATGAGCAGTTCTTC.

V usage is TRBV11-2 and J usage is TRBJ2-7; tentatively, D is TRBD1 (6 bases). Trimming removed 4 bases at V and 2 bases at J, with 6 bases between. In germline, CDR1 is SGHAT, CDR2 FQNNGV. This CDR3 has 12 residues. The CDR3 reads CASSSGAYEQYF. CDR3 in DNA: TGTGCCAGCAGCTCAGGGGCCTACGAGCAGTACTTC.

The chain combines TRBV6-5 with TRBJ1-1; D call uncertain. The germline V gene has CDR1 MNHEY and CDR2 SVGAGI. The germline V and J ends were trimmed by 0 bases and 11 bases, with 4 bases remaining between them. This CDR3 spans 10 amino acids. Here the CDR3 reads CASSYSPAFF. The CDR3 DNA reads as TGTGCCAGCAGTTACTCCCCGGCTTTCTTT.

DNA for the CDR3: TGTGCCGGTCGGACTATAAGCTCCTACAATGAGCAGTTCTTC. As protein: CAGRTISSYNEQFF. The chain uses TRBV30 and TRBJ2-1, with a possible D match to TRBD2 (6 bases). Trimming left V 8 bases short and J 0 bases short, with 14 bases between. CDR3 length equals 14 residues. CDR1 and CDR2 from the germline V gene are GTSNPN and SVGIG (reference sequence).

The rearrangement links TRBV4-1 to TRBJ1-3, with D perhaps matching TRBD1 (6 bases). Trimming took 2 bases from V and 2 from J, leaving 10 bases between them. Per the germline V gene, CDR1 is MGHRA and CDR2 is YSYEKL. CDR3 length equals 15 residues. CDR3 in DNA: TGCGCCAGCAGCCAAATGAGACAGGCTGGAAACACCATATATTTT. Residues: CASSQMRQAGNTIYF.

This clone was observed a few times. The chain recombines TRBV7-3 with TRBJ2-1, with D possibly matching TRBD2 (6 bases). V lost 4 bases and J lost 3, with 13 bases in between. The CDR3 has 15 residues. The germline V gene encodes CDR1 SGHTA and CDR2 FQGTGA. CDR3 bases: TGTGCCAGCAGCTCTTCGGGGGTAAGCTACAATGAGCAGTTCTTC. Translated: CASSSSGVSYNEQFF.

This rearrangement joins TRBV18 to TRBJ2-6; unclear D gene. CDR1 is KGHSH and CDR2 is LQKENI in the germline V gene. This CDR3 contains 15 residues. V gave up 3 bases and J gave up 0 bases, with 6 bases separating them. CDR3: CASSPYVSGANVLTF. The CDR3 bases are TGTGCCAGCTCACCTTATGTCTCTGGGGCCAACGTCCTGACTTTC.

This chain uses TRBV10-2 with TRBJ2-2; D not certain. V gave up 2 bases and J gave up 5 bases, with 6 bases separating them. Germline V gene sequence: CDR1 WSHSY, CDR2 SAAADI. The CDR3 is 13 residues long. CDR3 loop: CASSEALTGELFF. CDR3 sequence (DNA): TGCGCCAGCAGTGAGGCACTTACCGGGGAGCTGTTTTTT.

The chain uses TRBV21-1 and TRBJ1-4; TRBD1, the table's D call, lacks a check against the DNA. TRBV21-1 is an annotated pseudogene. The CDR3 is made up of 13 amino acids. In DNA form, the CDR3 reads TGTGCCAGCAGCAAAGGACAGGGTGAAAAACTGTTTTTT. This gives the protein CASSKGQGEKLFF.